This passage covers 31 T cell receptor beta chains from one sample sequenced in a study of PD-L1 blockade in urothelial cancer. As for time point: peripheral blood 6 weeks after treatment start. Assay used: immunoSEQ multiplex PCR; TCRdb lists only in-frame clones, some missing. In the table there are around 110,000 clones, roughly 89% of which are singletons. Sequenced material: PBMCs, taken around atezolizumab (anti-PD-L1) treatment. The receptors originated from a man in his sixties with urothelial cancer.

V and J are TRBV10-3 and TRBJ1-3; D is undetermined. Germline V lookup: CDR1 ENHRY, CDR2 SYGVKD. Trimming removed 5 bases at V and 3 bases at J, with 5 bases between. The CDR3 has 12 residues. DNA of the CDR3: TGTGCCATCAGTCCTCGTGGAAACACCATATATTTT. It yields the protein CAISPRGNTIYF.

This chain uses TRBV5-4 with TRBJ2-4; weak D call: TRBD2 (6 bases). Germline lookup yields CDR1 SGHNT and CDR2 YYREEE (reference sequence). The CDR3 totals 14 residues. Trimming left V 0 bases short and J 8 bases short, with 12 bases between. CDR3 protein: CASSLGDIADIQYF. The CDR3 DNA sequence: TGTGCCAGCAGCTTGGGTGACATAGCGGACATTCAGTACTTC.

J is TRBJ2-1 and V is TRBV27, with 10 positions matching TRBD2. V lost 6 bases and J lost 6; bases outside the gene matches: 5. The CDR3 length is 14 residues. Germline V gives CDR1 MNHEY, CDR2 SMNVEV (reference sequence). As DNA, the CDR3 is TGTGCCAGCAGGGGACTAGCGCCTCTCAATGAGCAGTTCTTC. It is translated as CASRGLAPLNEQFF.

This sequence joins TRBV18 and TRBJ1-5; D unclear. Germline V lookup: CDR1 KGHSH, CDR2 LQKENI. The length of the CDR3 is 13 residues. V dropped 2 bases and J dropped 2 bases, with 4 bases sitting between them. The CDR3 loop is CASSPEGNQPQHF. CDR3 coding DNA: TGTGCCAGCTCACCAGAGGGCAATCAGCCCCAGCATTTT.

V is TRBV9 and J is TRBJ2-3, with 7 bases fitting TRBD1. J gave up 2 bases and V 4 bases, and 7 bases lay outside the gene matches. CDR3 length equals 15 residues. The germline V gene encodes CDR1 SGDLS and CDR2 YYNGEE. CDR3 DNA: TGTGCCAGCAGCCAGACAGGGCCCCTCACAGATACGCAGTATTTT. This codes for CASSQTGPLTDTQYF.

The chain is built from TRBV29-1 and TRBJ2-5, with D tentatively TRBD1 (5 bases). CDR1 is SQVTM, CDR2 ANQGSEA, per germline. The CDR3 sequence is 12 residues long. V was cut by 8 bases and J by 0 bases, with 10 bases left in between. CDR3 bases: TGCAGCACCCGACAGAACCAAGAGACCCAGTACTTC. This translates into CSTRQNQETQYF.

The genes are TRBV28 and TRBJ2-7; 8 bases line up with TRBD2. The length of the CDR3 is 15 residues. V was clipped by 5 bases and J by 1 base; unmatched bases: 7. CDR1 is MDHEN and CDR2 is SYDVKM in the germline V gene. For the CDR3, the DNA is TGTGCCAGCAGTACTCAGCGGGGGCGTTCCTACGAGCAGTACTTC. As protein: CASSTQRGRSYEQYF.

The rearrangement joins TRBV13 to TRBJ2-7; 7 positions agree with TRBD2. The junction had 13 bases not matched to a gene; V was cut back by 7 bases and J by 7 bases. CDR3 length: 14 amino acids. CDR1 is PRHDT, CDR2 FYEKMQ, per germline (reference sequence). Here the CDR3 reads CASTSLAGSGEQYF. CDR3 nucleotide sequence: TGTGCCAGCACTTCTTTAGCGGGCTCGGGGGAGCAGTACTTC.

The rearrangement links TRBV9 to TRBJ2-2, with TRBD2 matching over 12 bases. Losses at the gene ends were 10 bases for V and 3 bases for J; bases not matched to a gene: 4. CDR3 length equals 14 residues. CDR1 and CDR2 (germline): SGDLS, YYNGEE. The CDR3 nucleotides are TGTGCCGCACGACTAGCGGGGGACACCGGGGAGCTGTTTTTT. Amino acids: CAARLAGDTGELFF.

The chain couples TRBV5-1 to TRBJ1-1; D is perhaps TRBD1 (6 bases). The CDR3 runs 13 residues. V shed 4 bases and J shed 9 bases, with 16 bases lying between them. Germline V CDR1 and CDR2: SGHRS, YFSETQ. The CDR3: CASSPAGQSKAFF. CDR3 in DNA: TGCGCCAGCAGCCCCGCCGGACAGAGCAAAGCTTTCTTT.

The genes are TRBV2 and TRBJ1-1; possibly TRBD1 for D (6 bases). The V gene's germline CDR1 is SNHLY and CDR2 FYNNEI. This CDR3 contains 15 residues. V was shortened by 2 bases and J by 1 base, with 11 bases between the two germline ends. The CDR3 nucleotides read TGTGCCAGCAGTGAACAGGGGCTTCGGAACACTGAAGCTTTCTTT. Residues: CASSEQGLRNTEAFF.

V and J are TRBV14 and TRBJ1-3, with 9 nucleotides matching TRBD1. CDR1 SGHDN and CDR2 FVKESK come from the germline V gene. J was trimmed by 4 bases and V by 3 bases; bases with no gene match: 7. This CDR3 has 16 residues. CDR3 in amino acids: CASSHRVGTGGNTIYF. The CDR3 nucleotides are TGTGCCAGCAGCCACCGAGTGGGGACAGGGGGAAACACCATATATTTT.

This clone came up a few times. This chain connects TRBV5-1 to TRBJ2-7, with a tentative D call TRBD1 (5 bases). The CDR3 length is 15 residues. Germline CDR1 SGHRS, CDR2 YFSETQ. Trimming shortened V by 0 bases and J by 5 bases, and 15 bases separated the two germline ends. The CDR3 spells CASSLVAGSSNEQYF. In DNA, the CDR3 is TGCGCCAGCAGCTTGGTGGCAGGGTCGTCCAACGAGCAGTACTTC.

The chain links TRBV10-3 to TRBJ1-1; D gene unclear. CDR3 size: 13 residues. V lost 1 base, J lost 3 bases, and 6 bases lay in between. Germline V gene data show CDR1 as ENHRY and CDR2 as SYGVKD. CDR3 amino acids: CAISEFADTEAFF. The CDR3 DNA reads as TGTGCCATCAGTGAGTTTGCAGACACTGAAGCTTTCTTT.

The chain employs TRBV5-4 and TRBJ1-1; 9 bases are a match to TRBD1. The CDR3 has 14 residues. The junction had 10 bases not matched to a gene; V was cut back by 3 bases and J by 10 bases. Germline V gene data show CDR1 as SGHNT and CDR2 as YYREEE (reference sequence). CDR3 sequence: CASSSDRGPSGAFF. DNA of the CDR3: TGTGCCAGCAGCTCGGACAGGGGCCCATCGGGAGCTTTCTTT.

The chain combines TRBV5-6 with TRBJ2-5; 10 bases fit TRBD2. The V and J ends lost 5 bases and 4 bases, in that order; junction bases with no gene match: 5. Germline V gives CDR1 SGHDT, CDR2 YYEEEE. This CDR3 has 14 residues. The CDR3 sequence is CASRKRGGRETQYF. CDR3 bases: TGTGCCAGCAGAAAGCGGGGGGGCCGAGAGACCCAGTACTTC.

This clone came up once. This chain connects TRBV5-4 to TRBJ2-3; 7 nucleotides agree with TRBD1. Germline V gives CDR1 SGHNT, CDR2 YYREEE (reference sequence). This CDR3 is 17 amino acids long. With V trimmed by 2 bases and J by 5 bases, 14 bases remained unmatched. The CDR3 region is CASSFPAEIRTGDTQYF. For the CDR3, the DNA is TGTGCCAGCAGCTTTCCGGCCGAGATAAGGACAGGAGATACGCAGTATTTT.

The gene calls are TRBV18 and TRBJ2-1, with 11 bases that match TRBD2. This CDR3 has 15 amino acids. Trimming removed 1 base from V and 10 bases from J; junction bases left unmatched: 6. Germline loops: CDR1 KGHSH, CDR2 LQKENI. The CDR3 coding sequence is TGTGCCAGCTCACCACGTGTAGCGGGAGGGGAGGAGCAGTTCTTC. It codes for CASSPRVAGGEEQFF.

The chain joins TRBV6-1 to TRBJ2-3; TRBD1 aligns across 9 bases. The J segment lost 5 bases and the V segment lost 6 bases, leaving 3 bases of the junction unmatched. The CDR3 is 13 amino acids. Germline values: CDR1 MNHNS, CDR2 SASEGT. This chain's CDR3 is CASRDRGIDTQYF. The CDR3 DNA reads TGTGCCAGCAGAGACAGGGGGATAGATACGCAGTATTTT.

The chain joins TRBV19 to TRBJ2-1, with D possibly matching TRBD2 (6 bases). This CDR3 comprises 16 residues. The V gene lost 2 bases and the J gene lost 9 bases, with 20 bases spanning the gap. Per germline, CDR1 LNHDA and CDR2 SQIVND (reference sequence). The CDR3 region has the DNA TGTGCCAGTAGTATATCGGGGGTGGGGATAATCACTGAGCAGTTCTTC. Encoded protein: CASSISGVGIITEQFF.

The rearrangement joins TRBV2 to TRBJ2-5; 7 nucleotides line up with TRBD2. CDR1 is SNHLY, CDR2 FYNNEI, per germline. This CDR3 is built from 17 residues. V trimming: 3 bases; J trimming: 1 base; junction bases outside the gene matches: 11. CDR3 coding DNA: TGTGCCAGCAGTGAGGAGGCGACGGGAGGTCCCCAAGAGACCCAGTACTTC. It yields the protein CASSEEATGGPQETQYF. Variable domain in full (rest from reference TRBV2 and TRBJ2-5): EPEVTQTPSHQVTQMGQEVILRCVPISNHLYFYWYRQILGQKVEFLVSFYNNEISEKSEIFDDQFSVERPDGSNFTLKIRSTKLEDSAMYFCASSEEATGGPQETQYFGPGTRLLVL.

V and J are TRBV14 and TRBJ2-7; possibly TRBD1 for D (6 bases). Trimming pared 1 base from V and 7 bases from J, leaving 14 bases between. Germline values: CDR1 SGHDN, CDR2 FVKESK. The CDR3 is made up of 14 amino acids. This CDR3 is CASSQVRGSGEQYF. CDR3 coding DNA: TGTGCCAGCAGCCAAGTCAGGGGCTCTGGGGAGCAGTACTTC.

The genes are TRBV5-5 and TRBJ1-1, with D unresolved. There are 13 residues in the CDR3. Germline V gene lookup returns CDR1 SGHKS and CDR2 YYEKEE (reference sequence). Trimming pared 3 bases from V and 5 bases from J, leaving 11 bases between. The chain's CDR3 is CASSSYAGTEAFF. DNA for the CDR3: TGTGCCAGCAGCTCCTACGCGGGGACTGAAGCTTTCTTT. The entire variable domain, with the rest obtained from reference TRBV5-5 and TRBJ1-1, is as follows: DAGVTQSPTHLIKTRGQQVTLRCSPISGHKSVSWYQQVLGQGPQFIFQYYEKEERGRGNFPDRFSARQFPNYSSELNVNALLLGDSALYLCASSSYAGTEAFFGQGTRLTVV.

The CDR3 DNA follows: TGTGCCAGCTCACAGGACAGGGCCCAGCCCCAGCATTTT. Its protein is CASSQDRAQPQHF. The chain uses TRBV18 and TRBJ1-5, with 8 bases that match TRBD1. The CDR3 extends over 13 amino acids. Trimming removed 4 bases from V and 7 bases from J; junction bases left unmatched: 3. Germline V CDR1 and CDR2: KGHSH, LQKENI.

The chain has TRBV28 and TRBJ2-7, with 9 bases fitting TRBD1. CDR3 size: 14 residues. Per the germline V gene, CDR1 is MDHEN and CDR2 is SYDVKM. V lost 5 bases to trimming and J lost 5 bases; unmatched junction nucleotides: 7. CDR3 DNA sequence: TGTGCCAGCAGTCCCGGGACAGGGTCCCACGAGCAGTACTTC. This encodes CASSPGTGSHEQYF. The complete variable domain, with remaining parts taken from reference TRBV28 and TRBJ2-7, reads DVKVTQSSRYLVKRTGEKVFLECVQDMDHENMFWYRQDPGLGLRLIYFSYDVKMKEKGDIPEGYSVSREKKERFSLILESASTNQTSMYLCASSPGTGSHEQYFGPGTRLTVT.

This clone was observed once. V is TRBV6-5 and J is TRBJ1-3; 9 bases map to TRBD1. V lost 5 bases and J lost 4; bases outside the gene matches: 6. The CDR3 length is 15 residues. The germline gives CDR1 MNHEY, CDR2 SVGAGI. The CDR3 bases are TGTGCCAGCAGTCACCGGACAGGGGCAGGAAACACCATATATTTT. Its protein is CASSHRTGAGNTIYF.

The gene calls are TRBV5-4 and TRBJ2-1; tentatively, D is TRBD2 (7 bases). The CDR3 extends over 13 amino acids. V shed 6 bases and J shed 8 bases, with 15 bases lying between them. Germline V lookup: CDR1 SGHNT, CDR2 YYREEE (reference sequence). The CDR3 sequence: CASTVQGGDEQFF. The CDR3 coding sequence is TGTGCCAGCACCGTCCAAGGGGGGGATGAGCAGTTCTTC. The whole variable domain, remainder taken from reference TRBV5-4 and TRBJ2-1, is ETGVTQSPTHLIKTRGQQVTLRCSSQSGHNTVSWYQQALGQGPQFIFQYYREEENGRGNFPPRFSGLQFPNYSSELNVNALELDDSALYLCASTVQGGDEQFFGPGTRLTVL.

The genes are TRBV29-1 and TRBJ2-3, with a weak D call TRBD2 (5 bases). The V gene lost 7 bases and the J gene lost 0 bases, with 11 bases spanning the gap. The CDR3 has 13 amino acids. CDR1 is SQVTM and CDR2 is ANQGSEA in the germline V gene. The CDR3 region has the DNA TGCAGCGCCGGTGAGCGGAGCACAGATACGCAGTATTTT. Its translation is CSAGERSTDTQYF.

J is TRBJ1-2 and V is TRBV6-1, with 9 bases that match TRBD1. CDR3 length: 14 residues. V lost 6 bases to trimming and J lost 4 bases; unmatched junction nucleotides: 6. Per the germline V gene, CDR1 is MNHNS and CDR2 is SASEGT. CDR3: CASRGQGFVYGYTF. Here the CDR3 DNA reads TGTGCCAGCAGGGGACAGGGTTTTGTCTATGGCTACACCTTC.

V is TRBV16 and J is TRBJ1-2; D is perhaps TRBD1 (6 bases). Germline lookup yields CDR1 KGHSY and CDR2 FQNENV. V was clipped by 1 base and J by 7 bases, with 13 bases between them. This CDR3 has 14 residues. CDR3 DNA: TGTGCCAGCAGCCAATGGCAGGGGAGCGGTGGCTACACCTTC. Translating it yields CASSQWQGSGGYTF.

This chain links TRBV18 with TRBJ2-1, with TRBD2 matching over 7 bases. The length of the CDR3 is 16 residues. Per germline, CDR1 KGHSH and CDR2 LQKENI. J was trimmed by 8 bases and V by 1 base; bases with no gene match: 11. CDR3 in DNA: TGTGCCAGCTCACCACGATGGGCGGGAGTCGGCGATGAGCAGTTCTTC. Translating it yields CASSPRWAGVGDEQFF. Full variable domain (missing parts from reference TRBV18 and TRBJ2-1): NAGVMQNPRHLVRRRGQEARLRCSPMKGHSHVYWYRQLPEEGLKFMVYLQKENIIDESGMPKERFSAEFPKEGPSILRIQQVVRGDSAAYFCASSPRWAGVGDEQFFGPGTRLTVL.